The 27 T cell receptor beta chains below come from one sample, sequenced in a study of Graves' ophthalmopathy and Graves' hyperthyroidism. RNA served as the template for amplifying TCR beta CDR3 regions. An opening RT-PCR round employed HTBI primers and preceded a second-round multiplex PCR. TCRdb re-derived calls from the multiplex PCR reads in MiXCR, one entry per CDR3 protein. This repertoire shows 500,000 to 600,000 distinct CDR3 sequences, about 35% found once; its top ten account for around 4%. Material for sequencing was peripheral blood or thyroid tissue (not recorded which). These receptors were collected from an adult man with Graves' hyperthyroidism.

The V gene is TRBV7-4, the J gene TRBJ2-3; possibly TRBD1 for D (6 bases). Germline CDR1 reads SGHVT; CDR2 reads SQSDAQ. The V and J ends lost 4 bases and 3 bases respectively, with 20 bases between them. CDR3 length: 17 residues. Here the CDR3 DNA reads TGTGCCAGCAGCTGGTCCACGGCAGGGGCGAGAACAGATACGCAGTATTTT. As protein: CASSWSTAGARTDTQYF.

The V and J genes are TRBV7-8 and TRBJ1-1; TRBD1 agrees at 7 bases. The CDR3 is made up of 15 amino acids. The germline gives CDR1 SGHVS, CDR2 FQNEAQ. V lost 3 bases to trimming and J lost 0 bases; unmatched junction nucleotides: 4. The CDR3 loop reads CASSFQGGVNTEAFF. CDR3 DNA sequence: TGTGCCAGCAGCTTCCAAGGGGGCGTGAACACTGAAGCTTTCTTT.

This clonotype was counted ten times or more. The chain links TRBV7-9 to TRBJ1-1, with D perhaps TRBD1 (5 bases). Germline V gene data show CDR1 as SEHNR and CDR2 as FQNEAQ (reference sequence). The CDR3 extends over 15 amino acids. Trimming cost V 0 bases and J 4 bases, with 12 bases left between them. The CDR3 loop reads CASSLARGGGTEAFF. The CDR3 DNA sequence: TGTGCCAGCAGCTTAGCGCGCGGGGGTGGCACTGAAGCTTTCTTT.

This clonotype was detected a few times. This chain joins TRBV24-1 and TRBJ1-5, with a possible D match to TRBD1 (5 bases). This CDR3 is 14 amino acids long. Trimming left V 7 bases short and J 1 base short, with 10 bases between. The germline V gene encodes CDR1 KGHDR and CDR2 SFDVKD. This CDR3 reads CATSRGASNQPQHF. The DNA for the CDR3 is TGTGCCACCAGCCGTGGGGCGAGCAATCAGCCCCAGCATTTT.

This clonotype turned up a few times. V gene TRBV7-6 combines with J gene TRBJ2-7; TRBD1 matches 7 bases. V trimming: 2 bases; J trimming: 6 bases; junction bases outside the gene matches: 7. CDR1 is SGHVS and CDR2 is FNYEAQ in the germline V gene. This CDR3 has 14 residues. The CDR3, as DNA: TGTGCCAGCAGCTTAACGGGACAGAAGAGCGAGCAGTACTTC. It is translated as CASSLTGQKSEQYF.

V is TRBV7-3 and J is TRBJ1-2, with a tentative D call TRBD1 (5 bases). V lost 3 bases and J lost 7, with 12 bases in between. Looked up from germline, CDR1 is SGHTA and CDR2 is FQGTGA. This CDR3 is 13 amino acids long. CDR3 protein: CASSLTSGGGYTF. CDR3 bases: TGTGCCAGCAGCTTGACTAGCGGGGGTGGCTACACCTTC. Supplemented by reference TRBV7-3 and TRBJ1-2, the full variable domain reads GAGVSQTPSNKVTEKGKYVELRCDPISGHTALYWYRQSLGQGPEFLIYFQGTGAADDSGLPNDRFFAVRPEGSVSTLKIQRTERGDSAVYLCASSLTSGGGYTFGSGTRLTVV.

The table lists this clonotype with many counts. V gene TRBV11-2 combines with J gene TRBJ1-6; no definite D call. This CDR3 has 15 residues. From germline, CDR1 is SGHAT and CDR2 FQNNGV. The V and J ends lost 1 base and 8 bases respectively, with 12 bases between them. The CDR3 region has the DNA TGTGCCAGCAGCTTAGTTCTCTACAAAGATTCACCCCTCCACTTT. Amino acids: CASSLVLYKDSPLHF.

This clonotype was seen just once. One base away lies a much larger clone, so this may be a sequencing read error. The CDR3 region is CSAGWADKFEETQYF. The CDR3 DNA sequence: TGCAGTGCTGGATGGGCGGACAAATTTGAAGAGACCCAGTACTTC. The chain joins TRBV20-1 to TRBJ2-5; D perhaps matches TRBD1 (5 bases). Trimming removed 5 bases at V and 3 bases at J, with 19 bases between. CDR1 and CDR2 (germline): DFQATT, SNEGSKA (reference sequence). The CDR3 totals 15 residues.

This clonotype was recorded once. The V and J genes are TRBV7-9 and TRBJ2-2; 7 bases line up with TRBD1. CDR1 SEHNR and CDR2 FQNEAQ come from the germline V gene (reference sequence). The V and J ends lost 7 bases and 1 base, in that order; junction bases with no gene match: 18. The CDR3 spans 19 residues. CDR3 sequence (DNA): TGTGCCAGCACACCCCCGTCGCTAGGGGGCCCAGAGAACACCGGGGAGCTGTTTTTT. Translating gives CASTPPSLGGPENTGELFF.

With respect to this clonotype: With a much larger clone just one base away, this may be a read error. The rearrangement uses TRBV24-1 and TRBJ2-5; 9 bases map to TRBD2. V lost 6 bases to trimming and J lost 0 bases; unmatched junction nucleotides: 7. This CDR3 has 16 amino acids. Germline V lookup: CDR1 KGHDR, CDR2 SFDVKD. The CDR3 sequence is CATSYLWTSDQETQYF. CDR3 in DNA: TGTGCCACCAGTTACCTCTGGACTAGCGACCAAGAGACCCAGTACTTC.

This clonotype has ten or more counts. The V and J genes are TRBV7-2 and TRBJ1-2; the match to TRBD1 covers 7 bases. The germline V gene encodes CDR1 SGHTA and CDR2 FQGNSA. The CDR3 has 15 amino acids. Trimming at V came to 5 bases and at J to 4 bases, leaving 10 bases not matched to a gene. Here the CDR3 reads CASSLIRDSSYGYTF. CDR3 sequence (DNA): TGTGCCAGCAGCCTGATCCGGGACAGCAGCTATGGCTACACCTTC. Together with reference TRBV7-2 and TRBJ1-2, the CDR3 gives the full variable domain: GAGVSQSPSNKVTEKGKDVELRCDPISGHTALYWYRQSLGQGLEFLIYFQGNSAPDKSGLPSDRFSAERTGGSVSTLTIQRTQQEDSAVYLCASSLIRDSSYGYTFGSGTRLTVV.

The chain combines TRBV2 with TRBJ2-3; D is unclear. Germline CDR1 reads SNHLY; CDR2 reads FYNNEI. Trimming took off 4 bases at V and 6 bases at J, with 11 bases between the two ends. The CDR3 length is 13 residues. DNA for the CDR3: TGTGCCAGCAGTGTGACTCACACTGATACGCAGTATTTT. This encodes CASSVTHTDTQYF.

This clonotype was seen repeatedly, ten times or more. The CDR3, as DNA: TGTGCCAGCAGCTTAAGCCCCACTGAAGCTTTCTTT. It is translated as CASSLSPTEAFF. V usage is TRBV7-9 and J usage is TRBJ1-1; D unresolved. Germline V gives CDR1 SEHNR, CDR2 FQNEAQ (reference sequence). This CDR3 is 12 amino acids long. V was pared by 2 bases and J by 4 bases, with 5 bases between.

The CDR3 sequence is CASSEGARYEQYF. Written as DNA, the CDR3 is TGCGCCAGCAGTGAAGGGGCGCGCTACGAGCAGTACTTC. The J gene is TRBJ2-7, the V gene TRBV10-2; a possible D gene is TRBD1 (5 bases). V shed 3 bases and J shed 3 bases, with 9 bases lying between them. Per the germline V gene, CDR1 is WSHSY and CDR2 is SAAADI. This CDR3 region has 13 residues.

The chain is built from TRBV28 and TRBJ1-6; 9 bases agree with TRBD1. The CDR3 spans 13 residues. Germline CDR1 reads MDHEN; CDR2 reads SYDVKM. Trimming took 2 bases from V and 12 from J; bases not matched to a gene: 2. CDR3 coding DNA: TGTGCCAGCAGTTTACGACAGGGGGAACCCCTCCACTTT. Amino acid sequence: CASSLRQGEPLHF.

This clonotype was seen a handful of times. V and J are TRBV5-5 and TRBJ1-1, with D unresolved. Trimming took off 4 bases at V and 0 bases at J, with 13 bases between the two ends. Germline V gene lookup returns CDR1 SGHKS and CDR2 YYEKEE (reference sequence). The CDR3 runs 15 residues. CDR3 in amino acids: CASSRTEGMNTEAFF. CDR3 coding DNA: TGTGCCAGCAGCCGTACCGAGGGAATGAACACTGAAGCTTTCTTT. The full variable domain, in which reference TRBV5-5 and TRBJ1-1 provide the parts outside the CDR3, is DAGVTQSPTHLIKTRGQQVTLRCSPISGHKSVSWYQQVLGQGPQFIFQYYEKEERGRGNFPDRFSARQFPNYSSELNVNALLLGDSALYLCASSRTEGMNTEAFFGQGTRLTVV.

The J gene is TRBJ2-7, the V gene TRBV2, with 8 positions matching TRBD2. The CDR3 contains 15 residues. The trim removed 3 bases at V and 1 base at J, leaving 5 bases unmatched. In germline, CDR1 is SNHLY, CDR2 FYNNEI. Here the CDR3 DNA reads TGTGCCAGCAGTGAGGGACTAGGAGTTTCCTACGAGCAGTACTTC. Protein: CASSEGLGVSYEQYF.

The J gene is TRBJ2-7, the V gene TRBV15; 11 bases are a match to TRBD1. The CDR3 spans 17 residues. J was trimmed by 3 bases and V by 3 bases; bases with no gene match: 10. CDR1 is LNHNV and CDR2 is YYDKDF in the germline V gene (reference sequence). This chain's CDR3 is CATSSDHRDRGDYEQYF. The CDR3 DNA sequence: TGTGCCACCAGCAGCGATCACCGGGACAGGGGGGACTACGAGCAGTACTTC.

This clonotype was detected ten times or more. V usage is TRBV7-6 and J usage is TRBJ1-2; TRBD1 matches at 9 bases. CDR3 length: 14 residues. Trimming removed 5 bases from V and 5 bases from J; junction bases left unmatched: 6. Germline V gives CDR1 SGHVS, CDR2 FNYEAQ. This CDR3 is CASSEDRGMYGYTF. The CDR3 DNA follows: TGTGCCAGCAGCGAAGACAGGGGGATGTATGGCTACACCTTC.

There are many counts of this clonotype. The chain is built from TRBV11-1 and TRBJ1-1; D is uncertain. Trimming removed 10 bases from V and 1 base from J, with 10 bases in between. Germline values: CDR1 SGHAT, CDR2 FQDESV (reference sequence). The CDR3 is 12 residues long. In nucleotides, the CDR3 is TGTGCCACGGGGAGGGCGAACACTGAAGCTTTCTTT. It yields the protein CATGRANTEAFF.

Concerning this clonotype: As the CDR3 is not closed by the conserved phenylalanine or tryptophan, this likely results from a read error. The chain uses TRBV7-2 and TRBJ2-5, with D maybe TRBD1 (5 bases). Looked up from germline, CDR1 is SGHTA and CDR2 is FQGNSA. CDR3 size: 17 residues. V was pared by 6 bases and J by 7 bases, with 27 bases between. The CDR3 loop reads CASSSSPLSRAGRTQYL. Written as DNA, the CDR3 is TGTGCCAGCAGTTCCTCCCCCTTAAGCAGGGCCGGTCGGACCCAGTACCTC.

This clonotype appeared once. At one end the junction does not follow the germline gene, possibly because of a read error. The rearrangement joins TRBV7-9 to TRBJ2-5, with 13 bases matching TRBD2. CDR3 length equals 17 residues. Germline CDR1 SEHNR, CDR2 FQNEAQ (reference sequence). The CDR3 reads CASSLALAGGAQETQYF. The CDR3 nucleotides read TGTGCCAGCAGCCTAGCACTAGCGGGGGGGGCCCAAGAGACCCAGTACTTC.

There are a few counts of this clonotype. The genes are TRBV12-3 or TRBV12-4 and TRBJ1-1, with D tentatively TRBD1 (5 bases). This CDR3 contains 17 residues. V was pared by 3 bases and J by 5 bases, with 22 bases between. The CDR3 here is CASSFWIAPKGPTEAFF. As DNA, the CDR3 is TGTGCCAGCAGTTTTTGGATCGCCCCCAAGGGACCAACTGAAGCTTTCTTT.

This clonotype was counted ten times or more. The chain links TRBV6-5 to TRBJ2-7; 8 bases are shared with TRBD1. The CDR3 loop spans 12 amino acids. Unmatched junction bases numbered 4, after V lost 6 bases and J lost 6 bases. Germline CDR1 MNHEY, CDR2 SVGAGI. The CDR3 reads CASRTTGGEQYF. The CDR3 bases are TGTGCCAGCAGGACCACAGGGGGCGAGCAGTACTTC.

This clonotype was detected ten times or more. The rearrangement uses TRBV12-3 or TRBV12-4 and TRBJ1-2; 9 bases match TRBD1. This CDR3 has 15 residues. The V gene end was trimmed by 6 bases and the J gene end by 0 bases; junction bases not matched to a gene: 5. The CDR3, as DNA: TGTGCCAGCAGCTTAAGGACAGGGGCTAACTATGGCTACACCTTC. This sequence encodes CASSLRTGANYGYTF.

On this clonotype: This may be a read error: a much more frequent sequence differs by one nucleotide. A read error is likely, as this CDR3 ends without the conserved phenylalanine or tryptophan. The genes are TRBV7-9 and TRBJ2-5; tentative D call: TRBD2 (6 bases). V was pared by 5 bases and J by 5 bases, with 21 bases between. Germline lookup yields CDR1 SEHNR and CDR2 FQNEAQ (reference sequence). This CDR3 is 16 amino acids long. The CDR3 nucleotides read TGTGCCAGCAGCGTTACTAGCTGGGAGTTTGAGGAGACCCAGTACCTC. Encoded protein: CASSVTSWEFEETQYL.

Concerning this clonotype: It is likely a read error, because the conserved phenylalanine at the end of the CDR3 is missing. The V call is TRBV15, the J call TRBJ2-2; D remains ambiguous. From germline, CDR1 is LNHNV and CDR2 YYDKDF (reference sequence). The CDR3 is 14 residues long. V lost 5 bases, J lost 6 bases, and 13 bases lay in between. CDR3 nucleotide sequence: TGTGCCACCAGCCCCCATGCTGGGTCCGGGGAGCTGTTTTCT. It is translated as CATSPHAGSGELFS.